This is a list of T cell receptor beta chains from one sample in a study of blood T cell repertoires in COVID-19. Produced via immunoSEQ multiplex PCR; TCRdb's table is partial and in-frame only. The sample has approximately 300,000 clones; around 85% are singletons. The sample consisted of peripheral blood. The receptors come from a woman between 50 and 59 years old with active or convalescent COVID-19. The CDR3 runs from the conserved cysteine through the conserved F or W. D genes are given only for firm matches. Clone size is stated in some rows and not others, as once, few, many or a class when expanded.

TRBV7-8	22	TRBJ2-4	-	TRBD2	TGTGCCAGCACCGGGGGCGCCAGGGGTTACCTAGCGGGAGAGATTGGTGCGAACATTCAGTACTTC	CASTGGARGYLAGEIGANIQYF
TRBV18	16	TRBJ1-5	once	-	TGTGCCAGCTCACCACAGGGCGGGGCGGGGAGCCAGCCCCAGCATTTT	CASSPQGGAGSQPQHF
TRBV5-1	15	TRBJ2-7	-	TRBD2	TGCGCCAGCAGCTTGGCGGGGGGGCGCTCCTACGAGCAGTACTTC	CASSLAGGRSYEQYF
TRBV6-5	14	TRBJ2-5	-	-	TGTGCCAGCAGTCAGCTAGCGAATCAGGAGACCCAGTACTTC	CASSQLANQETQYF
TRBV27	15	TRBJ1-6	-	TRBD1	TGTGCCAGCAGTTTATTGACAGGGGGATCTTCACCCCTCCACTTT	CASSLLTGGSSPLHF
TRBV29-1	12	TRBJ1-2	-	TRBD1	TGCAGCGTTTGGACAGGTGAGGGTGGCTACACCTTC	CSVWTGEGGYTF
TRBV29-1	15	TRBJ1-3	-	TRBD1	TGCAGCGTTGAAGACCGACAGGGGACGAGAAACACCATATATTTT	CSVEDRQGTRNTIYF
TRBV7-8	15	TRBJ2-7	-	TRBD1	TGTGCCAGCAGCTCCATCGAGGGGGACAGATACGAGCAGTACTTC	CASSSIEGDRYEQYF
TRBV30	14	TRBJ1-2	-	TRBD1	TGTGCCTGGAGCCTAACCACAGGGGGGTTTGGCTACACCTTC	CAWSLTTGGFGYTF
TRBV20-1	13	TRBJ1-2	-	TRBD1	TGCAGTGCTAGTCCACAGGGGGACTATGGCTACACCTTC	CSASPQGDYGYTF
TRBV27	14	TRBJ2-7	-	-	TGTGCCAGCAGTTTCCGACAGTCCACCTACGAGCAGTACTTC	CASSFRQSTYEQYF
TRBV28	13	TRBJ2-3	once	-	TGTGCCAGCATCCAGGGGAACTTTGATACGCAGTATTTT	CASIQGNFDTQYF
TRBV7-9	15	TRBJ1-1	-	-	TGTGCCAGCAGCTTAGATTCCGCAGGGGACACTGAAGCTTTCTTT	CASSLDSAGDTEAFF
TRBV21-1	13	TRBJ1-5	-	-	TGTGCCAGCACCACGCGTGGCAATCAGCCCCAGCATTTT	CASTTRGNQPQHF
TRBV18	16	TRBJ1-5	-	TRBD1	TGTGCCAGCTCACCCTATGGACAGGTTAGCAATCAGCCCCAGCATTTT	CASSPYGQVSNQPQHF